A selection of T cell receptor beta chains follows, all from one sample in a study of OX40 agonist ivuxolimab in advanced cancers. TCRdb's table, derived via immunoSEQ multiplex PCR, lists solely in-frame clones and lacks some. The table records 90,000 to 120,000 clones, about nine tenths of them present only once. The sequenced sample was CD4+ or CD8+ T cells sorted from blood, obtained in a trial of the OX40 agonist ivuxolimab. The receptors stem from an adult with an advanced solid tumor such as melanoma, head and neck, liver or kidney cancer. The CDR3 runs from the conserved cysteine through the conserved F or W. D genes are given only for firm matches. Some rows have no size entry. The others give once, few or many, or a class for an expanded clone.

V: TRBV7-3; size: .; length: 15; J: TRBJ2-2; D: .; DNA: TGTGCCAGCAGCGAATCCGGGACGTCTCGCGGGGAGCTGTTTTTT; CDR3: CASSESGTSRGELFF
V: TRBV5-1; size: .; length: 14; J: TRBJ2-7; D: TRBD2; DNA: TGCGCCAGCAGCCCTAGCGGGATGGGGTTCGAGCAGTACTTC; CDR3: CASSPSGMGFEQYF
V: TRBV19; size: .; length: 14; J: TRBJ2-1; D: TRBD1; DNA: TGTGCCAGTAGTAGGGACAGGGGGTCCCATGAGCAGTTCTTC; CDR3: CASSRDRGSHEQFF
V: TRBV6-5; size: .; length: 14; J: TRBJ1-2; D: TRBD1; DNA: TGTGCCAGCAGTTACGGGACAGCTAACTATGGCTACACCTTC; CDR3: CASSYGTANYGYTF
V: TRBV5-4; size: .; length: 17; J: TRBJ2-2; D: TRBD2; DNA: TGTGCCAGCAGCTCCATTAGCGGGAGGGCCAAAGGTGGGGAGCTGTTTTTT; CDR3: CASSSISGRAKGGELFF
V: TRBV19; size: .; length: 15; J: TRBJ2-1; D: .; DNA: TGTGCCAGTAGTATAAGGGACACTGAATACAATGAGCAGTTCTTC; CDR3: CASSIRDTEYNEQFF
V: TRBV19; size: .; length: 15; J: TRBJ2-5; D: .; DNA: TGTGCCAGTAGTAGGGCGCAGGGAGGAACAGAGACCCAGTACTTC; CDR3: CASSRAQGGTETQYF
V: TRBV5-4; size: few; length: 14; J: TRBJ1-2; D: .; DNA: TGTGCCAGCAGCTTCAAGGGGCAAGACTATGGCTACACCTTC; CDR3: CASSFKGQDYGYTF
V: TRBV5-1; size: .; length: 13; J: TRBJ2-1; D: .; DNA: TGCGCCAGCAGCCCCGACAGCTACAATGAGCAGTTCTTC; CDR3: CASSPDSYNEQFF
V: TRBV28; size: .; length: 14; J: TRBJ1-1; D: .; DNA: TGTGCCAGCAGCCCGGGGGGGCGAGACACTGAAGCTTTCTTT; CDR3: CASSPGGRDTEAFF
V: TRBV5-4; size: .; length: 16; J: TRBJ1-1; D: .; DNA: TGTGCCAGCAGCTTGGATCCGGGGGCTCAGAACACTGAAGCTTTCTTT; CDR3: CASSLDPGAQNTEAFF
V: TRBV19; size: .; length: 14; J: TRBJ2-1; D: TRBD2; DNA: TGTGCCAGTAGTATCAGAGGGAGGGCCAATGAGCAGTTCTTC; CDR3: CASSIRGRANEQFF
V: TRBV5-1; size: .; length: 18; J: TRBJ2-7; D: TRBD2; DNA: TGCGCCAGCAGCTTGGGAAGAGGGACTAGCGGGCCTCACTACGAGCAGTACTTC; CDR3: CASSLGRGTSGPHYEQYF
V: TRBV18; size: .; length: 15; J: TRBJ1-3; D: .; DNA: TGTGCCAGCTCACCACCTTCCCAGGTGCGAAACACCATATATTTT; CDR3: CASSPPSQVRNTIYF
V: TRBV18; size: .; length: 14; J: TRBJ1-1; D: .; DNA: TGTGCCAGCTCACCTGTGAGTAGTTGGACTGAAGCTTTCTTT; CDR3: CASSPVSSWTEAFF
V: TRBV15; size: .; length: 14; J: TRBJ2-1; D: .; DNA: TGTGCCACCAGCAGAGACCCATCAGGGGATGAGCAGTTCTTC; CDR3: CATSRDPSGDEQFF
V: TRBV6-5; size: once; length: 14; J: TRBJ2-3; D: .; DNA: TGTGCCAGCAGTTACTCGATTTCAAGAGATACGCAGTATTTT; CDR3: CASSYSISRDTQYF
V: TRBV7-3; size: .; length: 13; J: TRBJ2-7; D: TRBD2; DNA: TGTGCCAGCAGCGGGACTAGCGGGAGCGGGCAGTACTTC; CDR3: CASSGTSGSGQYF
V: TRBV4-3; size: .; length: 18; J: TRBJ2-2; D: TRBD2; DNA: TGCGCCAGCAGCCAAGAGGGACTAGCGGGAGGTAATCCCGGGGAGCTGTTTTTT; CDR3: CASSQEGLAGGNPGELFF
V: TRBV7-3; size: .; length: 15; J: TRBJ2-1; D: TRBD2; DNA: TGTGCCAGCAGCCCTATAGCGGGAGCCTACAATGAGCAGTTCTTC; CDR3: CASSPIAGAYNEQFF
V: TRBV7-2; size: .; length: 17; J: TRBJ2-2; D: TRBD2; DNA: TGTGCCAGCAGCCATAGTCTAGCGGGAGGTTTGGGCGGGGAGCTGTTTTTT; CDR3: CASSHSLAGGLGGELFF
V: TRBV2; size: .; length: 14; J: TRBJ2-3; D: .; DNA: TGTGCCAGCAGCGCCGGGACAACCACAGATACGCAGTATTTT; CDR3: CASSAGTTTDTQYF
V: TRBV28; size: .; length: 14; J: TRBJ2-7; D: .; DNA: TGTGCCACCAGACCCGCACTACGATCCTACGAGCAGTACTTC; CDR3: CATRPALRSYEQYF
V: TRBV7-3; size: .; length: 16; J: TRBJ2-1; D: .; DNA: TGTGCCAGCAGCTTCTTTCCGGCCAGTACACTTAATGAGCAGTTCTTC; CDR3: CASSFFPASTLNEQFF
V: TRBV6-6; size: .; length: 15; J: TRBJ2-1; D: TRBD2; DNA: TGTGCCAGCAGGCCTAGCGGGAGGGTAAACAATGAGCAGTTCTTC; CDR3: CASRPSGRVNNEQFF
V: TRBV7-2; size: .; length: 16; J: TRBJ2-7; D: .; DNA: TGTGCCAGCAGCTTAGTTGGGACTCAAGACCCCTACGAGCAGTACTTC; CDR3: CASSLVGTQDPYEQYF
V: TRBV18; size: .; length: 17; J: TRBJ2-1; D: TRBD2; DNA: TGTGCCAGCTCACCAAGGCTAGCGGGACTCACTGGGAATGAGCAGTTCTTC; CDR3: CASSPRLAGLTGNEQFF